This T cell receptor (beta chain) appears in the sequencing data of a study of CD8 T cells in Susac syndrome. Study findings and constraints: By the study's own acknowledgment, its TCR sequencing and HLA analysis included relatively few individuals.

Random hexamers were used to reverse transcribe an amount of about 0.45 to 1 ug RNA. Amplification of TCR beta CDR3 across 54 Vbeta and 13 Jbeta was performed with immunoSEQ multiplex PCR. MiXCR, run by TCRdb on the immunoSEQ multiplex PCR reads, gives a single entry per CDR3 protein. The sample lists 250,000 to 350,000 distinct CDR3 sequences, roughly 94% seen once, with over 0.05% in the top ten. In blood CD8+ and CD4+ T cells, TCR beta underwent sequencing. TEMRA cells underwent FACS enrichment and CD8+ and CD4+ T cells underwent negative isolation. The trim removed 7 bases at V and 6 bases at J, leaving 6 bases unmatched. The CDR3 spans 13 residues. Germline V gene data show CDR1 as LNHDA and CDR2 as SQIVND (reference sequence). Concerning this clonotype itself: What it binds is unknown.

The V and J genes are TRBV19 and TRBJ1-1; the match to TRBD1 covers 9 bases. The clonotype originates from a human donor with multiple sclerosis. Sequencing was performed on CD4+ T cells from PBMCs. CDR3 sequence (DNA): TGTGCCAGTATCGGGACAGGGAAGCCTGAAGCTTTCTTT. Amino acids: CASIGTGKPEAFF.